The present entry profiles one T cell receptor beta chain with its context. Its specific antigen is unknown. The record has no base qualities; no much larger clone is one base away. The time point label of this sample denotes: week 35, safety follow-up. Every vaccine dose consisted of 300 ug of a 20-mer mutant IDH1 peptide in Montanide, administered subcutaneously together with topical imiquimod. Patients were given eight vaccinations, in weeks 1, 3, 5, 7, 11, 15, 19 and 23, which matched visits V03 through V10. Newly diagnosed WHO grade 3 or 4 IDH1-mutant astrocytomas showing loss of nuclear ATRX were present in the donors. The samples were drawn from NOA16, a multicentre, single-arm, open-label phase I trial in Germany that tested a mutant IDH1 peptide vaccine in humans for the first time. Genomic DNA for TCRB sequencing was extracted from EDTA blood using the DNeasy Blood and Tissue Kit. Between the V and J ends, shortened by 9 bases and 3 bases respectively, the junction contains 15 bases. CDR1 is given as SNHLY and CDR2 as FYNNEI, both from the germline V gene. From its cysteine to its phenylalanine, the CDR3 spans 14 amino acids. Just CDR3 DNA is preserved here, 42 bases in frame from base 1.

The protocol used for the library was the immunoSEQ multiplex PCR assay. Rearranged TCR beta chain sequences were amplified with the hsTCRB Kit following the manufacturer's protocol. An Illumina MiSeq was used to sequence the TCRB libraries. Per the source publication's procedure: The kit vendor's proprietary platform handled demultiplexing, trimming and gene mapping. The table comes from immuneACCESS by way of TCRdb, which keeps in-frame sequences with V and J called. Part of the clones is missing from these tables; in studies checked, under half for an unresolved V gene and the rest for unknown reasons. For V, J and clone size, that table is used; D and trimming come from the DNA. The sample table records around 29,000 clones; about 70% of these occur just once. Jointly, the top ten make up 6% to 9.5% of the sample. The data are from a study of a mutant IDH1 vaccine in newly diagnosed glioma (dated by TCRdb to the early 2020s). With regard to the full study: In the chemotherapy-containing groups, vaccination started alongside temozolomide cycles, whereas in patients who had radiotherapy alone it started 4-6 weeks after radiotherapy. Longitudinal TCRB deep sequencing was done for 25 treated patients, wherever samples were available for exploratory analyses. Before enrollment, patients had received standard therapy of radiotherapy alone, temozolomide alone, or radiochemotherapy with temozolomide; most received the combination. Of the roughly 34 treated patients, 62.5% were male and about 38% were female, and the mean age was approximately 39 years. Peripheral blood samples were drawn at six visits, namely V03 (baseline), V05, V07, V10, V12 and V13. The week-35 safety follow-up was designated visit V12, and the week-47 end of study was designated visit V13.

What the authors observed across the whole study: Availability determined which PBMC samples were chosen for TCRB deep sequencing. No apparent relationship was observed between pseudoprogression and alterations in the top peripheral T cell clonotypes detected by TCRB sequencing. According to the authors, sample limitations meant that analyses of patient blood samples could not be reproduced. Immune responses induced by the vaccine were seen in about 93% of patients across multiple MHC alleles.

This specimen was PBMCs, taken from a glioma patient whose treatment included an IDH1 peptide vaccine. The chain uses TRBV2 and TRBJ1-5; TRBD1 is a weak D gene call, 5 bases matching. The receptor was derived from a man in his fifties with glioma. The sequenced DNA is TGTGCCAGTTCAACGGGGCTTGACAATCAGCCCCAGCATTTT. The encoded protein is CASSTGLDNQPQHF.